This T cell receptor (beta chain) was documented in a study of shared clonotypes between healthy human individuals. Whole-study context: Each donor had three CD4 naive, three CD4 memory, two CD8 naive and one CD8 memory plate. The study's findings and limits: Sorted-subset sequencing was shown by rarefaction to be incomplete despite large depth. Naive subsets generally exceeded memory subsets in estimated richness.

A word on this clone: Antigen: not known.

As processed by the authors: Filtering differed because ImmunoSEQ produced junction-only sequences that carried no quality scores. Repertoires were generated with immunoSEQ multiplex PCR, while TCRdb's copy carries only in-frame clones and drops some. Clonal size and the V and J genes are those of that table, whereas D and trimming came from the DNA. The data show a few million clones, more than 80% seen once. This CDR3 has 16 residues. The sequencing input was naive CD4+ T cells from PBMCs. The subset is: CD45RA+ positively selected. The TCR comes from a man between 18 and 35 years old in good health. Some clones in this sample may be carry-over from other donors' samples. The chain links TRBV21-1 to TRBJ1-5. TRBV21-1 is assigned pseudogene status. The CDR3 DNA is TGTGCCAGCAGCAAGGGTCGGGAGGCACGCAATCAGCCCCAGCATTTT. It encodes CASSKGREARNQPQHF.